The source of this T cell receptor beta chain is a study of blood T cell repertoires in COVID-19. Overall study: Sites across the United States, Italy and Spain contributed samples from acute and convalescent COVID-19.

Measured with immunoSEQ multiplex PCR; TCRdb has only the in-frame clones, and not every one. Among roughly 80,000 clones listed, around 80% were seen once. The CDR3 loop spans 14 amino acids. CDR1 is SEHNR, CDR2 FQNEAQ, per germline (reference sequence). Trimming removed 4 bases at V and 3 bases at J, with 12 bases between. The source of this sequence is a woman at least 80 years old with acute or convalescent COVID-19. This sequence joins TRBV7-9 and TRBJ1-1, with D perhaps matching TRBD1 (6 bases). Sequencing was performed on peripheral blood. For the CDR3, the DNA is TGTGCCAGCAGCTCAGACAGGAAAGACACTGAAGCTTTCTTT. This sequence encodes CASSSDRKDTEAFF.